This TCR beta chain was found in a study of CD8 T cells in Susac syndrome. Study-wide results and limits: The authors acknowledged that their TCR sequencing and HLA analysis involved a relatively small number of individuals.

Random hexamers were used to reverse transcribe roughly 0.5 to 1 ug of RNA. The method of amplification for TCR beta CDR3 was immunoSEQ multiplex PCR, covering 54 Vbeta and 13 Jbeta. Via MiXCR, TCRdb re-called the immunoSEQ multiplex PCR reads, giving one row per CDR3 protein. The table includes about 150,000 distinct CDR3 sequences, around 92% detected once. Turning to this clonotype: Its antigen is still unknown.

The authors carried out high-throughput sequencing of TCR beta. They applied it to CD8+ and CD4+ T cells obtained from blood. Matched for age and sex, the controls were healthy donors. Trimming took 6 bases from V and 3 from J; bases not matched to a gene: 7. The CDR3 spans 15 residues. In germline, CDR1 is MDHEN, CDR2 SYDVKM. The chain couples TRBV28 to TRBJ2-7, with TRBD2 matching over 11 bases. This TCR was sampled from a human donor in good health. Material: CD4+ T cells from PBMCs. The CDR3 protein is CASSPGTSGYYEQYF. The CDR3 region has the DNA TGTGCCAGCAGCCCCGGGACTAGCGGATACTACGAGCAGTACTTC.